Listed below are T cell receptor beta chains from one sample, sequenced in a study of glioma-infiltrating T cells. TCRdb reprocessed the multiplex PCR reads with MiXCR, giving one entry per CDR3 protein. Of approximately 40,000 distinct CDR3 sequences in the sample, about a fifth were seen once. Sequenced sample: glioma tissue, nonneoplastic brain tissue, or PBMCs (not recorded which). The receptors were sampled from a human donor with low-grade glioma or glioblastoma, undergoing nonglioma brain surgery, or in good health (not recorded which). Both conserved end residues are part of each CDR3. A D gene is named only where the DNA matches it firmly. Some rows mark clone size as missing; the rest say once, few, many or name a class of expanded clone.

v_gene,abundance,j_gene,d_gene,CDR3nt,CDR3aa
TRBV12-3/TRBV12-4,many,TRBJ1-5,NA,TGTGCCAGCAGGAAAGCCGGGAGCAGAGGCAATCAGCCCCAGCATTTT,CASRKAGSRGNQPQHF
TRBV12-3/TRBV12-4,many,TRBJ1-1,TRBD1,TGTGCCAGCAGTCCACAGGGGGGCACTGAAGCTTTCTTT,CASSPQGGTEAFF
TRBV3-1,few,TRBJ2-5,NA,TGTGCCAGCAGCCAAGGAAACAGCCAAGAGACCCAGTACTTC,CASSQGNSQETQYF
TRBV2,many,TRBJ2-1,NA,TGTGCCAGCAATCCAGGGGGGCGGGGTACCTACAATGAGCAGTTCTTC,CASNPGGRGTYNEQFF
TRBV6-2/TRBV6-3,NA,TRBJ2-1,NA,TGTGCCAGCAGTTACCGCGGAGCTTACCCTTACAATGAGCAGTTCTTC,CASSYRGAYPYNEQFF
TRBV4-1,many,TRBJ2-3,NA,TGCGCCAGCAGCCCCATGGGAACAGATACGCAGTATTTT,CASSPMGTDTQYF
TRBV4-1,many,TRBJ2-1,TRBD2,TGCGCCAGCAGCCAAGAACTGTCTAGCGGACGAAATGAGCAGTTCTTC,CASSQELSSGRNEQFF
TRBV20-1,medium-sized,TRBJ1-1,NA,TGCAGTGCCCGGAGGACACCAAACACTGAAGCTTTCTTT,CSARRTPNTEAFF
TRBV24-1,many,TRBJ2-3,NA,TGTGCCACCAGTGATTTGCTTGGTACGCAGTATTTT,CATSDLLGTQYF
TRBV6-1,many,TRBJ2-6,TRBD1,TGTGCCAGCATGTTGACTATGGGCGGGACAGGGTATGGGGCCAACGTCCTGACTTTC,CASMLTMGGTGYGANVLTF
TRBV7-2,many,TRBJ2-5,NA,TGTGCCAGCAGCTTAACCCCCAGTGAGACCCAGTACTTC,CASSLTPSETQYF